These T cell receptor beta chains were read from a single sample in a study of T cell responses to AZD1222 COVID-19 vaccine. TCRdb keeps only in-frame clones here, not all; method: immunoSEQ multiplex PCR. In the table there are more than 110,000 clones, approximately 90% of which are singletons. Source: peripheral blood, taken on day 0 of AZD1222 vaccination. Receptor source: an adult in good health. CDR3s include the opening cysteine and the closing phenylalanine or tryptophan. Each record gives: J gene, V gene, D gene, CDR3 length, clone size, CDR3 DNA, CDR3 protein. A D gene is named only where the DNA matches it firmly. The size entry is marked missing in some rows and otherwise reads once, few, many or a size class.

TRBJ2-4,TRBV5-1,.,15,.,TGCGCCAGCAGCTTAGGTACTCTAGCCAAAAACATTCAGTACTTC,CASSLGTLAKNIQYF
TRBJ1-2,TRBV12-3/TRBV12-4,TRBD1,13,.,TGTGCCAGCAGCGTCAGGGGGGACTATGGCTACACCTTC,CASSVRGDYGYTF
TRBJ2-7,TRBV7-9,TRBD1,15,.,TGTGCCAGCAGCGTCCGGGACAGGTCTTCCTACGAGCAGTACTTC,CASSVRDRSSYEQYF
TRBJ1-4,TRBV5-1,.,12,once,TGCGCCAGCAGCTTCCGTGGTGAAAAACTGTTTTTT,CASSFRGEKLFF
TRBJ1-2,TRBV7-9,.,12,.,TGTGCCAGCAGCTTAGGACCTCTTGGCTACACCTTC,CASSLGPLGYTF
TRBJ1-1,TRBV27,.,13,.,TGTGCCAGCAGTTTAGCCCCAACTTCTGAAGCTTTCTTT,CASSLAPTSEAFF
TRBJ2-1,TRBV24-1,.,12,once,TGTGCCACCAGTAGAGACAGCAATGAGCAGTTCTTC,CATSRDSNEQFF
TRBJ2-2,TRBV15,TRBD1,16,.,TGTGCCACCAGCAGGGGGGACAGGGTCGAAACCGGGGAGCTGTTTTTT,CATSRGDRVETGELFF
TRBJ1-2,TRBV9,TRBD1,18,.,TGTGCCAGCAGCGTCTCCCTAACAGGGACAGGGGGCGCGAATGGCTACACCTTC,CASSVSLTGTGGANGYTF
TRBJ1-2,TRBV9,TRBD1,13,.,TGTGCCAGCAGCGCAGGGGGTTCCTATGGCTACACCTTC,CASSAGGSYGYTF
TRBJ2-7,TRBV27,TRBD1,14,.,TGTGCCAGCAGCGCTTTTGGACAGGCCTACGAGCAGTACTTC,CASSAFGQAYEQYF
TRBJ1-2,TRBV7-9,TRBD1,16,.,TGTGCCAGCAGCTTAGCTTTGGGCAGGGGGGCCTATGGCTACACCTTC,CASSLALGRGAYGYTF
TRBJ1-2,TRBV7-8,.,12,.,TGTGCCAGCAGCCCGGGGAACTATGGCTACACCTTC,CASSPGNYGYTF
TRBJ2-1,TRBV15,TRBD2,15,.,TGTGCCACCAGCAGAAGCGGGGTCTCCTACAATGAGCAGTTCTTC,CATSRSGVSYNEQFF
TRBJ1-1,TRBV18,.,13,once,TGTGCCAGCTCACCATCCAGGGATACTGAAGCTTTCTTT,CASSPSRDTEAFF
TRBJ2-1,TRBV7-8,.,14,.,TGTGCCAGCAGTCTTTCGGTCCTGAACAATGAGCAGTTCTTC,CASSLSVLNNEQFF
TRBJ1-1,TRBV28,.,14,.,TGTGCCAGCAGTTTAGGGGGGGAATGGACTGAAGCTTTCTTT,CASSLGGEWTEAFF
TRBJ2-1,TRBV7-7,TRBD2,15,.,TGTGCTAGCAGCTTGGGACTAGCGAGAAACAATGAGCAGTTCTTC,CASSLGLARNNEQFF
TRBJ2-3,TRBV7-3,TRBD2,16,.,TGTGCCAGCAGCTTAAGTAGCGGGAGGGACTCAGATACGCAGTATTTT,CASSLSSGRDSDTQYF
TRBJ1-2,TRBV12-3/TRBV12-4,.,13,.,TGTGCCAGCAGTTTTTCGGGACCCAGAGGCTACACCTTC,CASSFSGPRGYTF
TRBJ2-7,TRBV10-2,.,14,.,TGCGCCAGCAACAGGAAAGCCGACTCCTACGAGCAGTACTTC,CASNRKADSYEQYF
TRBJ2-3,TRBV20-1,.,14,.,TGCAGTGCTAGTGCGCCACCAAAGGGAGATACGCAGTATTTT,CSASAPPKGDTQYF
TRBJ1-5,TRBV6-5,TRBD1,14,.,TGTGCCAGCAGTACGGGACAGGAGTCTCAGCCCCAGCATTTT,CASSTGQESQPQHF
TRBJ2-3,TRBV29-1,TRBD2,13,.,TGCAGCGGGACCGGGGGGTCCACAGATACGCAGTATTTT,CSGTGGSTDTQYF
TRBJ1-2,TRBV11-2,.,14,.,TGTGCCAGCAGCTTATTAGGTGGGAACTATGGCTACACCTTC,CASSLLGGNYGYTF
TRBJ2-1,TRBV13,.,16,.,TGTGCCAGCAGCTTAGTGGCGACGGGGTTGAACAATGAGCAGTTCTTC,CASSLVATGLNNEQFF
TRBJ2-7,TRBV6-1,.,14,few,TGTGCCAGCAGTGAAGGATTTGGTTTCTACGAGCAGTACTTC,CASSEGFGFYEQYF